The TCR beta chain under discussion was sequenced for a study of cytomegalovirus exposure and HLA in healthy donors (dated by TCRdb to about 2017). Some background on the complete study: In an earlier analysis of roughly 590 of the donors, approximately 300 Gb of sequence data and approximately 120 million unique TCR beta sequences from 180 million or so T cells were reported. About 320 gigabases of sequencing data and approximately 80 million unique TCR sequences were included in an early release covering 550 to 800 HLA-typed donors. The genetic ancestry cluster associated with self-reported Caucasian donors included 81% of the roughly 400 genotyped donors. The study aimed to test whether signatures of past pathogen exposure could be identified by cataloging public T cell receptors. The study profiled the T cell repertoires of hundreds of subjects by immunosequencing and related them to cytomegalovirus serostatus. In addition to the first cohort of hundreds of subjects, a separate validation cohort of over 90 different subjects was used. The study combined high-throughput TCR immunosequencing, statistical association of individual TCRs with disease status, and machine learning to predict cytomegalovirus infection status. In a later analysis, previously published TCR beta repertoires from fewer than 750 donors were re-analyzed and high-resolution HLA genotyping was added so that TCR occurrence patterns could be studied. Rather than drawing on any new phenotypic data, the later analysis identified candidate immune exposures from TCR beta sequences and the way those sequences occurred across donors. To decide whether each TCR beta V gene segment behaved as functional or pseudogenic, an earlier analysis of some 600 of the donors relied on high-throughput TCR beta sequencing. Donor age, sex, ethnicity and CMV serostatus were collected together with the repertoire data. In a later genetic analysis, genome-wide SNP genotypes for about 65% of the 666 donors were used, and that subset was treated as a discovery cohort. Every repertoire in the discovery cohort had been generated on one and the same sequencing platform. Both class I and class II loci were covered by HLA typing, at four-digit resolution. Typing coverage varied by locus: about 620-630 donors for A, B, C, DRB1 and DQB1; under 550 for DQA1; about 600 for DPA1; under 490 for DPB1. Roughly 5 DR-DQ haplotypes were handled as single units for association and clustering, since linkage in the cohort was strong. Among 398 genotyped donors of the cohort, an average of around 240,000 unique TCR beta nucleotide sequences were sequenced per donor, 15% to 20% of them non-productive.

The cohort was made up of under 800 healthy bone marrow donors. At the time of sampling, all cohort members were nominally healthy, though unrecorded immune exposures were likely present. The donor tested CMV seropositive, placing the donor among the 310 or so seropositive members of the cohort. Each donor provided a peripheral blood sample, and peripheral blood mononuclear cells were used for TCR beta sequencing. The Qiagen DNeasy Blood Extraction Kit was used to extract genomic DNA from the blood cell samples. To prepare the library, the immunoSEQ multiplex PCR assay was applied. For the multiplex PCR, a mixture combining 60 forward primers for TCR Vbeta segments and 13 reverse primers for TCR Jbeta segments was used. The CDR3 region of rearranged TCR beta genes was amplified from genomic DNA with a multiplex PCR assay. Amplified TCR beta libraries were sequenced as 87-base-pair reads on the Illumina HiSeq System. In the original analysis: A later analysis counted tens of millions of unique TCR beta chains across the 550 to 700 repertoires, and around 12 million of these chains were shared by at least two donors. Raw reads were error-corrected and collapsed into unique sequences by a nearest-neighbor algorithm in which closely related sequences were merged to remove PCR and sequencing errors. V, D and J gene segments were assigned by aligning CDR3 sequences to IMGT reference sequences. For a sequence to be retained, a match of at least six nucleotides was required to both a V gene segment and a J gene segment. A rearrangement counted as productive if the CDR3 had no stop codons and remained in frame with V and J, and every other rearrangement counted as non-productive. Following IMGT convention, CDR3 was defined as the stretch from the second conserved V-encoded cysteine up to the conserved J-encoded phenylalanine. Sequences without an unambiguous match to a single V gene segment were excluded from the earlier analysis of about 630 of the donors. In an earlier analysis of some 590 of the donors, a V segment was called functional when productive rearrangements were above 56.7%, and segregating when the standard deviation between donors exceeded 5%. A statistical classification framework was developed to diagnose cytomegalovirus status using the catalog of TCR beta chain sequences. In a later analysis, TCR nucleotide sequences were compared against IMGT/GENE-DB human TR gene sequences so that V and J genes could be assigned. A later analysis assigned CDR3 sequences and most-parsimonious VDJ recombination scenarios with the TCRdist pipeline. In a later analysis, each TCR beta chain was defined by its CDR3 amino acid sequence together with its V-gene family, and reads lacking a unique V-gene family were excluded. In a later analysis, nearly 600 highly shared, low-generation-probability nucleotide sequences were removed to address suspected cross-contamination and a sequencing artifact. For each public chain, a later analysis derived a clonal expansion index from normalized ranks of inferred template counts within each repertoire. In a later analysis, generation probabilities were computed using a VDJ recombination model fitted to out-of-frame rearrangements, and the results were checked against IGoR. In a later analysis, hypergeometric tests were used to score TCR-TCR, TCR-HLA and TCR-CMV co-occurrence, with a repertoire-size bias correction applied to TCR pairs. To estimate false discovery rates, a later analysis permuted the HLA or CMV assignments 20 times. In a later analysis, co-occurring TCRs were grouped using DBSCAN, and TCRdist sequence similarity was added for clustering within HLA-allele-positive subsets. Repertoires with fewer than 30,000 or more than 120,000 public chains, plus five repertoires with anomalous nucleotide sharing, were excluded from co-occurrence clustering. What TCRdb holds here is the immuneACCESS table cut down to in-frame rearrangements. Part of the clones is not present; checked against another copy, under half of the missing clones reflect an unresolved V gene, and the others are unexplained. V, J and clone size are taken as reported in that table, and D and trimming were inferred from the DNA itself. The sample yields 95,000 to 150,000 clones; about 85% were counted once. The top ten constitute roughly 4% of the sample.

With respect to this clone: Its binding antigen is unknown. The record has no base qualities; no much larger clone is one base away.

On the study overall, not on this receptor specifically: The presence/absence analyses assumed that sequencing depth was roughly uniform across donors, and that assumption may not be true. In a later analysis, HLA-associated TCR beta chains were found to be more clonally expanded and to have lower generation probabilities than equally common non-associated chains. Immune exposure information for the cohort was limited to CMV serostatus. Across donors, most TCR sequences were observed very rarely, whereas some public TCRs were present in many individuals. A group of highly shared sequence variants was considered likely to be a technical artifact of the sequencing pipeline. A later genetic analysis associated a missense DCLRE1C variant with V-gene and J-gene trimming of TCR beta chains, and an independent cohort replicated the association. Because HLA typing was missing for some donors at each locus, association tests included only the typed subset. In both the original and validation cohorts, the classifier was reported to diagnose cytomegalovirus status with high specificity and sensitivity. An earlier analysis of 587 of the donors showed that most TCR beta V segments appeared in productive rearrangements either about 90% or about 30% of the time, which broadly matched IMGT annotations. The cohort was sequenced for TCR beta chains only, and without alpha or paired-chain data the features that could be detected were limited. When HLA alleles, especially DR and DQ, strongly co-occurred, attributing TCR associations to individual alleles was difficult. A further reported finding was that TCR beta sequences accurately predicted the HLA-A and HLA-B alleles for most subjects in the first cohort. According to a later analysis, parvovirus B19, influenza, CMV and Epstein-Barr virus appeared linked to several top co-occurrence clusters. The earlier analysis of some 560 of the donors excluded roughly 17 rarely observed V segments, including chromosome 9 orphons, because counts were too low. According to the authors, the approach could potentially be generalized to other disease states and immunological phenotypes. A few of the identified cytomegalovirus-associated TCR beta chains were confirmed in vitro to be specific for cytomegalovirus antigens. According to a later genetic analysis, donors in an Asian-associated ancestry cluster had fewer N-insertions in productive TCRs than the roughly 700-donor mean. In a later analysis, most CMV-associated TCR beta chains were found to appear HLA-restricted, with HLA associations seemingly driven largely by CMV exposure. Correlated functional status among segregating V segments might reflect linkage disequilibrium, but an unknown experimental factor could not be ruled out. According to a later analysis, TCR association rates differed among HLA loci, with DRB1 alleles showing the most associated TCRs and HLA-C alleles showing the fewest. At a false discovery rate of 0.05, a later analysis linked under 20,000 TCR beta sequences to specific HLA alleles. The study listed 164 TCR beta chains as associated with cytomegalovirus.

The sample was PBMCs. The clonotype originates from a man aged 18-30 years in good health and CMV-seropositive.

The CDR3 amino acid sequence is: CASSFQGNYGYTF. The DNA sequence is given as TGTGCCAGCAGTTTTCAGGGGAACTATGGCTACACCTTC. The V gene is TRBV27 and the J gene is TRBJ1-2; the best D guess is TRBD1, with 6 bases matching. From a lookup of the germline V gene (reference sequence), CDR1 and CDR2 are MNHEY and SMNVEV. V gives up 3 bases and J gives up 2 bases, and the segment between their germline ends measures 7 bases. From the cysteine up to the phenylalanine, the CDR3 has a length of 13 residues. The entry retains the CDR3 DNA only, 39 bases that are in frame from base 1.